This T cell receptor (beta chain) was documented in a study of blood T cell repertoires in COVID-19. Whole-study context: The United States, Italy and Spain were the sources of the acute and convalescent COVID-19 samples. Nucleic acid was either cDNA or gDNA, and it came from T cells, B-cell-depleted T cells, or PBMCs.

In its sample, this clone was seen once. The CDR3 extends over 15 amino acids. The V end lost 6 bases, the J end lost 0 bases, and 12 bases lay between the germline ends. Germline V gene sequence: CDR1 MNHEY, CDR2 SVGAGI. Original methodology: Using reference gene primer amplification, nucleated cell counts were estimated. The repertoire was sequenced with immunoSEQ multiplex PCR; TCRdb's copy has only in-frame clones and lacks some. Clonal size and the V and J genes are those of that table, whereas D and trimming came from the DNA. The repertoire includes 250,000 or so clones, about 80% of them detected once, and 1.5% to 2% sits in the top ten.

The sequencing input was peripheral blood. The V call is TRBV6-5, the J call TRBJ1-5; unclear D gene. The source of this sequence is a woman aged 80 or over with acute or convalescent COVID-19. The CDR3 loop reads CASRAGPYSNQPQHF. The CDR3 DNA is TGTGCCAGCAGAGCGGGCCCTTATAGCAATCAGCCCCAGCATTTT.